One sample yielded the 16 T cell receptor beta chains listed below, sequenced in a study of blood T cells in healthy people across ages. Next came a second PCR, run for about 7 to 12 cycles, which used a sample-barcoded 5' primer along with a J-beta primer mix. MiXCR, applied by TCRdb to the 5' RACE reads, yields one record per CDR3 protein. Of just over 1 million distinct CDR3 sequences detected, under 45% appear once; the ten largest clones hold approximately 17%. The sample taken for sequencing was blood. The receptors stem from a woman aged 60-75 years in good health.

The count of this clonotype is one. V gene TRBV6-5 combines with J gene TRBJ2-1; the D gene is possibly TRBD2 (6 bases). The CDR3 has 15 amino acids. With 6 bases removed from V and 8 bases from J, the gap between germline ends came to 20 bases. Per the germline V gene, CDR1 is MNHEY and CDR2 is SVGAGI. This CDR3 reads CASRNIAAGIDEQFF. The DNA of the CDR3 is TGTGCCAGCAGAAACATAGCGGCCGGGATCGATGAGCAGTTCTTC.

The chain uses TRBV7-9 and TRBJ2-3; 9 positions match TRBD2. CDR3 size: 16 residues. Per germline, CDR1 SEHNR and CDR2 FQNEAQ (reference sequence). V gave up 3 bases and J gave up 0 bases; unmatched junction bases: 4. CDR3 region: CASSFWTSASTDTQYF. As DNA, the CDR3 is TGTGCCAGCAGCTTCTGGACTAGCGCGAGCACAGATACGCAGTATTTT.

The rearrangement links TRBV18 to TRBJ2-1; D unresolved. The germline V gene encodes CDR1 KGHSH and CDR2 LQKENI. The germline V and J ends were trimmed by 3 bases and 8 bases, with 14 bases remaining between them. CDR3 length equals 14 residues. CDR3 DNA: TGTGCCAGCTCACCCTTGGGCGGTTTGGATGAGCAGTTCTTC. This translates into CASSPLGGLDEQFF.

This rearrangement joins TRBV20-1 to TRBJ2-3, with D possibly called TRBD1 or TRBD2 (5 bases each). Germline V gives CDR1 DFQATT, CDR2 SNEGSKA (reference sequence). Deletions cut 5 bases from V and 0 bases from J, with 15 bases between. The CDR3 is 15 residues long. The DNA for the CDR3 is TGCAGTGCTGAGCCTTGGGGCGGGAGCACAGATACGCAGTATTTT. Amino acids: CSAEPWGGSTDTQYF.

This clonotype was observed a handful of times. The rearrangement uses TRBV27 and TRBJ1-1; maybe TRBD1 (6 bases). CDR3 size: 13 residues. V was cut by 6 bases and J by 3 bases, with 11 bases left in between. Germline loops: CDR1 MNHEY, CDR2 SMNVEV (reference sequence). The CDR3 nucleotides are TGTGCCAGCAGCCCTTGGGGGCACACTGAAGCTTTCTTT. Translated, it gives CASSPWGHTEAFF.

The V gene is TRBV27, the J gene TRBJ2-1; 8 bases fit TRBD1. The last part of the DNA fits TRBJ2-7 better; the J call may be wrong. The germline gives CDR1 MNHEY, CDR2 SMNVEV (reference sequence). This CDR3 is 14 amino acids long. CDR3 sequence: CASSSIQGDNEQYF. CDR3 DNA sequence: TGTGCCAGCAGCTCTATACAGGGGGACAATGAGCAGTACTTC.

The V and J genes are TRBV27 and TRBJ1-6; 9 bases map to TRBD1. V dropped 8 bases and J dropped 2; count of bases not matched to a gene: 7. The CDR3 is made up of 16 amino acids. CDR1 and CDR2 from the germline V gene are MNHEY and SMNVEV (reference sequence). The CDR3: CASRPGTGTYNSPLHF. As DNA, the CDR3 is TGTGCCAGCCGACCGGGGACAGGGACCTATAATTCACCCCTCCACTTT.

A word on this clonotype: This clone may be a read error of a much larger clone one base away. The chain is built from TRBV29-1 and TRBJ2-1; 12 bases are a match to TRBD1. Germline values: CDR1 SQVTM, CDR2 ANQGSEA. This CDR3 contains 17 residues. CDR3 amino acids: CSVEYTGTGGFYNGQFF. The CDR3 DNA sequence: TGCAGCGTTGAATACACCGGGACAGGGGGCTTCTACAATGGGCAGTTCTTC.

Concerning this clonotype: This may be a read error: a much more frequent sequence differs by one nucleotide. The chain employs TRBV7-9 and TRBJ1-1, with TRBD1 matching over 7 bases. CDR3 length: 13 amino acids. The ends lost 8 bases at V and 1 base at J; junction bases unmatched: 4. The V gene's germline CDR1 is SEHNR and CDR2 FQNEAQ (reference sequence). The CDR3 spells CASGRQGNTEAFF. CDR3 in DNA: TGTGCCAGCGGTCGACAGGGGAACACTGAAGCTTTCTTT.

Here the CDR3 reads CASSEHEGGETQYF. The DNA for the CDR3 is TGTGCCAGCAGTGAACATGAAGGGGGAGAGACCCAGTACTTC. The V call is TRBV2, the J call TRBJ2-5; a weak D match, TRBD1 (6 bases). This CDR3 has 14 residues. Trimming removed 2 bases from V and 4 bases from J, with 11 bases in between. Germline CDR1 reads SNHLY; CDR2 reads FYNNEI.

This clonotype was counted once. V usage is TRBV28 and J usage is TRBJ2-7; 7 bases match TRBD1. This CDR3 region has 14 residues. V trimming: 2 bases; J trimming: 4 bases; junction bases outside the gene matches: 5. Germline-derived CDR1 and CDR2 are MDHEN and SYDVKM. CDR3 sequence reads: CASSLLGTVYEQYF. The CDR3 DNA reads TGTGCCAGCAGTTTACTCGGGACAGTTTACGAGCAGTACTTC.

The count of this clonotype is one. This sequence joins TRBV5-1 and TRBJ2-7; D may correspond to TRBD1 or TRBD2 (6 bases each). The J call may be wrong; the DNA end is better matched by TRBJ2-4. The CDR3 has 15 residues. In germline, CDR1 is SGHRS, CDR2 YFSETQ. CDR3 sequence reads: CASSLAPGAADIQYF. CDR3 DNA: TGCGCCAGCAGCTTGGCACCGGGGGCGGCGGACATTCAGTACTTC.

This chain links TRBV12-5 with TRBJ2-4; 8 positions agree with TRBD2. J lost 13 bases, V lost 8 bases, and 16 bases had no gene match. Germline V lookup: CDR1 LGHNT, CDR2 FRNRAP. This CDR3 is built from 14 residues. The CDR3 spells CASTKREYYNEQYF. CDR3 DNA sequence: TGTGCTAGTACGAAGCGGGAGTACTACAATGAGCAGTACTTC.

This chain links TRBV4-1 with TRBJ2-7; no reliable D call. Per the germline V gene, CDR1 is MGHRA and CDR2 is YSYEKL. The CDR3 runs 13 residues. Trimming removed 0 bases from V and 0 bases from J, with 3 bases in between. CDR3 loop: CASSQDFSYEQYF. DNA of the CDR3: TGCGCCAGCAGCCAAGATTTCTCCTACGAGCAGTACTTC.

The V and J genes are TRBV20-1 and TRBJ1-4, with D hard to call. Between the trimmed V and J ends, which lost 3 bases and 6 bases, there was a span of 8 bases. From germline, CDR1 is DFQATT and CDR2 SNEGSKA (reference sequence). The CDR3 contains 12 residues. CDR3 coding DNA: TGCAGTGCTAGGCACGTCCATGAAAAACTGTTTTTT. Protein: CSARHVHEKLFF.

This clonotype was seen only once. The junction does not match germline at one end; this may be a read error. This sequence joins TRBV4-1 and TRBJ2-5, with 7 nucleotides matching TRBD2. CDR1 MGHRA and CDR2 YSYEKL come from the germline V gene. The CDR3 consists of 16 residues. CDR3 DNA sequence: TGCGCCAGCAGCCAAGAGGGTCTAGCGGCTCAAGAGACCCCGTACTTC. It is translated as CASSQEGLAAQETPYF.